The clone carrying this T cell receptor (beta chain) was recorded once. The data stem from a study of blood T cell repertoires in COVID-19. Study-level information: Italy, Spain and the United States were the sources of the convalescent and acute COVID-19 samples. The cDNA or gDNA used as material had been derived from T cells, B-cell-depleted T cells, or PBMCs.

In the authors' workflow: Amplification of reference gene primers was used by the study to estimate nucleated cell counts. Some clones are missing from TCRdb's copy, which holds only in-frame ones; the method was immunoSEQ multiplex PCR. The DNA was the basis for D and trimming; V, J and clone size are from that table. The sample lists roughly 88,000 clones, over 80% occurring once. The germline V gene encodes CDR1 SGHRS and CDR2 YFSETQ. Trimming shortened V by 0 bases and J by 1 base, and 5 bases separated the two germline ends. CDR3 length equals 14 residues. The chain has TRBV5-1 and TRBJ1-3; D not certain. Sequencing input: peripheral blood. The receptor was derived from a woman aged 50 to 65 in a cohort sampled during active COVID-19. The CDR3 here is CASSLGGSGNTIYF. The CDR3 DNA is TGCGCCAGCAGCTTGGGAGGATCTGGAAACACCATATATTTT.